These T cell receptor beta chains were read from a single sample in a study of blood T cells in healthy people across ages. TCRdb independently ran MiXCR on the 5' RACE reads; one entry per CDR3 protein. The sample includes more than 800,000 distinct CDR3 sequences, 29% of them seen just once. Sequenced: blood. These receptors all come from a woman older than 75 in good health. Each CDR3 is given with its conserved first and last residue. The order of the fields is CDR3 length, J gene, V gene, D gene, CDR3 protein. D genes are given only for firm matches.

16 TRBJ1-5 TRBV27 NA CASSLLGPIVNQPQHF
13 TRBJ2-5 TRBV6-2/TRBV6-3 NA CASSLGRRGTQYF
14 TRBJ1-1 TRBV20-1 NA CSARDPSGNTEAFF
18 TRBJ2-3 TRBV7-9 NA CAGSVPGGSFYSTDTQYF
15 TRBJ2-6 TRBV2 NA CASREQGSGANVLTF
14 TRBJ2-3 TRBV5-1 TRBD1 CASRLQGAPDTQYF
15 TRBJ1-2 TRBV6-5 NA CASSSPGEGDYGYTF
15 TRBJ1-6 TRBV18 NA CASSRELGDNSPLHF
13 TRBJ1-5 TRBV28 TRBD1 CASGQGTNQPQHF
19 TRBJ1-6 TRBV12-3/TRBV12-4 TRBD1 CASRDPGTGFFSYNSPLHF
15 TRBJ2-3 TRBV7-2 TRBD2 CAGQTSGGATDTQYF
18 TRBJ1-2 TRBV7-9 TRBD1 CASSPTGQGASTYYGYTF
12 TRBJ2-7 TRBV20-1 NA CSARDELYEQYF
15 TRBJ1-5 TRBV6-2/TRBV6-3 TRBD1 CASTTGGNSNQPRHF
14 TRBJ1-1 TRBV6-6 NA CASSPTDSYTEAFF
13 TRBJ1-4 TRBV7-9 NA CASSFPGNEKLFF
16 TRBJ2-3 TRBV28 TRBD2 CASSPTTPAGGDTQYF
15 TRBJ2-3 TRBV6-6 TRBD2 CASTTSGGATDTQYF
16 TRBJ2-1 TRBV18 TRBD2 CASSSVNSGGHNEQFF
11 TRBJ1-3 TRBV30 NA CAWTSGNTIYF
13 TRBJ2-7 TRBV15 NA CATSRADAYEQYF
14 TRBJ2-7 TRBV20-1 NA CSAIRGGAHNEQYF
16 TRBJ2-5 TRBV28 NA CASSWGAGARQETQYF